The rows below give T cell receptor beta chains drawn from one sample of a study of T-cell memory formation after mild COVID-19. TCRdb analysed the 5' RACE reads with MiXCR anew, one entry per CDR3 protein. The sample includes about 470,000 distinct CDR3 sequences, nearly 25% of them seen just once. Sequencing was performed on PBMCs or a T cell subset sorted from them (not recorded which). The receptor source for this set is an adult woman who had mild COVID-19 (a few samples of this study predate the infection). Cell type and time point are not known. CDR3s include the opening cysteine and the closing phenylalanine or tryptophan. Fields, in order: CDR3 protein, J gene, V gene, CDR3 length.

CDR3aa: CASSYTTSFNQPQHF
j_gene: TRBJ1-5
v_gene: TRBV6-2/TRBV6-3
len: 15

CDR3aa: CASRPDGIMNTEAFF
j_gene: TRBJ1-1
v_gene: TRBV6-5
len: 15

CDR3aa: CASSFGRGGPLLTDTQYF
j_gene: TRBJ2-3
v_gene: TRBV5-1
len: 18

CDR3aa: CASSSLLGLGNEQFF
j_gene: TRBJ2-1
v_gene: TRBV6-2/TRBV6-3
len: 15

CDR3aa: CASRGTGGGTDTQYF
j_gene: TRBJ2-3
v_gene: TRBV5-1
len: 15

CDR3aa: CASTSDRGTQYF
j_gene: TRBJ2-3
v_gene: TRBV7-9
len: 12

CDR3aa: CASSLLAHQETQYF
j_gene: TRBJ2-5
v_gene: TRBV7-6
len: 14

CDR3aa: CASSQDYGLAGPNTGELFF
j_gene: TRBJ2-2
v_gene: TRBV4-2
len: 19

CDR3aa: CASSLTGTWGSPLHF
j_gene: TRBJ1-6
v_gene: TRBV3-1
len: 15

CDR3aa: CASSKICGGLYQETQYF
j_gene: TRBJ2-5
v_gene: TRBV21-1
len: 17

CDR3aa: CASSPYSGGYNEQFF
j_gene: TRBJ2-1
v_gene: TRBV3-1
len: 15

CDR3aa: CSASHWDTGYTF
j_gene: TRBJ1-2
v_gene: TRBV20-1
len: 12

CDR3aa: CASSEPGGSQPQHF
j_gene: TRBJ1-5
v_gene: TRBV25-1
len: 14

CDR3aa: CASSWTGVNEQFF
j_gene: TRBJ2-1
v_gene: TRBV7-9
len: 13

CDR3aa: CANSLQGADSPLHF
j_gene: TRBJ1-6
v_gene: TRBV6-1
len: 14

CDR3aa: CSARLRTSGGLVEQFF
j_gene: TRBJ2-1
v_gene: TRBV20-1
len: 16

CDR3aa: CASSFTQGGTGELFF
j_gene: TRBJ2-2
v_gene: TRBV27
len: 15

CDR3aa: CASSLWKRGEDEQFF
j_gene: TRBJ2-1
v_gene: TRBV7-3
len: 15

CDR3aa: CASSDNIVLGLAGGPSLLDEQYF
j_gene: TRBJ2-7
v_gene: TRBV6-1
len: 23

CDR3aa: CSVSRDRGPDTQYF
j_gene: TRBJ2-3
v_gene: TRBV29-1
len: 14

CDR3aa: CSVASAVQANTGELFF
j_gene: TRBJ2-2
v_gene: TRBV29-1
len: 16

CDR3aa: CASSLRDSYGYTF
j_gene: TRBJ1-2
v_gene: TRBV12-3/TRBV12-4
len: 13

CDR3aa: CASSPTGQETGELFF
j_gene: TRBJ2-2
v_gene: TRBV5-1
len: 15

CDR3aa: CASSLGTSTGELFF
j_gene: TRBJ2-2
v_gene: TRBV12-3/TRBV12-4
len: 14

CDR3aa: CASSLEDSYSYEQYF
j_gene: TRBJ2-7
v_gene: TRBV7-8
len: 15

CDR3aa: CASSPSDRGTNEQFF
j_gene: TRBJ2-1
v_gene: TRBV18
len: 15

CDR3aa: CATRNNRGKITEAFF
j_gene: TRBJ1-1
v_gene: TRBV24-1
len: 15

CDR3aa: CATSRHREVPQHF
j_gene: TRBJ1-5
v_gene: TRBV15
len: 13

CDR3aa: CASSPREEVSYTF
j_gene: TRBJ1-2
v_gene: TRBV18
len: 13

CDR3aa: CASSLRTASYNEQFF
j_gene: TRBJ2-1
v_gene: TRBV28
len: 15

CDR3aa: CASRRDRDSYEQYF
j_gene: TRBJ2-7
v_gene: TRBV27
len: 14

CDR3aa: CASSPSSGRTGDTQYF
j_gene: TRBJ2-3
v_gene: TRBV7-8
len: 16

CDR3aa: CASSEVLQTQYF
j_gene: TRBJ2-5
v_gene: TRBV2
len: 12

CDR3aa: CASRAGRETQYF
j_gene: TRBJ2-5
v_gene: TRBV13
len: 12

CDR3aa: CATSDPGTRVNNEQFF
j_gene: TRBJ2-1
v_gene: TRBV24-1
len: 16

CDR3aa: CASEVGESSYNEQFF
j_gene: TRBJ2-1
v_gene: TRBV2
len: 15

CDR3aa: CAWSGDGPQHF
j_gene: TRBJ1-5
v_gene: TRBV30
len: 11

CDR3aa: CASSQEAAPGQTTPEETQYF
j_gene: TRBJ2-5
v_gene: TRBV4-1
len: 20

CDR3aa: CASSQGASTDTQYF
j_gene: TRBJ2-3
v_gene: TRBV12-3/TRBV12-4
len: 14

CDR3aa: CASSWLAKNIQYF
j_gene: TRBJ2-4
v_gene: TRBV12-3/TRBV12-4
len: 13

CDR3aa: CASSSDYTAETQYF
j_gene: TRBJ2-5
v_gene: TRBV7-8
len: 14

CDR3aa: CSASGGGQLIYEQYF
j_gene: TRBJ2-7
v_gene: TRBV20-1
len: 15

CDR3aa: CAISAPGYEQYF
j_gene: TRBJ2-7
v_gene: TRBV10-3
len: 12

CDR3aa: CSARPPGNSPLHF
j_gene: TRBJ1-6
v_gene: TRBV20-1
len: 13

CDR3aa: CASSKGQGVDEQFF
j_gene: TRBJ2-1
v_gene: TRBV5-1
len: 14

CDR3aa: CASSPGQSNQPQHF
j_gene: TRBJ1-5
v_gene: TRBV18
len: 14

CDR3aa: CSVEDQGTGDYGYTF
j_gene: TRBJ1-2
v_gene: TRBV29-1
len: 15

CDR3aa: CASSFGTSGGAKEQFF
j_gene: TRBJ2-1
v_gene: TRBV5-1
len: 16

CDR3aa: CASSLVNSGRHGTDTQYF
j_gene: TRBJ2-3
v_gene: TRBV5-1
len: 18

CDR3aa: CASSLSYGTGVGYTF
j_gene: TRBJ1-2
v_gene: TRBV7-9
len: 15

CDR3aa: CASSRDTGSTEAFF
j_gene: TRBJ1-1
v_gene: TRBV7-9
len: 14

CDR3aa: CASSPWGAGQETQYF
j_gene: TRBJ2-5
v_gene: TRBV5-1
len: 15

CDR3aa: CASSPATGGNSPLHF
j_gene: TRBJ1-6
v_gene: TRBV19
len: 15